Listed below are T cell receptor beta chains from one sample, sequenced in a study of identical twins. TCRdb ran MiXCR on the 5' RACE reads and lists one entry per CDR3 protein. Here the sample spans about 200,000 distinct CDR3 sequences, approximately 7.1% being singletons. These data also featured in a second study, about T cells expressing NK-cell markers.

Sequencing was performed on CD8+ T cells sorted from blood. The receptors come from a woman between 18 and 29 years old in good health. Both conserved end residues are part of each CDR3. The order of the fields is J gene, clone size, D gene, V gene, CDR3 protein, CDR3 DNA. A D gene is named only where the DNA matches it firmly. Rows give clone size only sometimes, using once, few, many, or a class for an expanded clone.

j_gene: TRBJ2-1
abundance: many
d_gene: NA
v_gene: TRBV29-1
CDR3aa: CSVEGLIDTLYNEQFF
CDR3nt: TGCAGCGTTGAAGGTCTTATAGACACACTCTACAATGAGCAGTTCTTC

j_gene: TRBJ1-5
abundance: NA
d_gene: NA
v_gene: TRBV6-2/TRBV6-3
CDR3aa: CASSRQNSNQPQHF
CDR3nt: TGTGCCAGCAGTAGACAGAATAGCAATCAGCCCCAGCATTTT

j_gene: TRBJ2-1
abundance: few
d_gene: TRBD2
v_gene: TRBV19
CDR3aa: CASNPSSGKTYNEQFF
CDR3nt: TGTGCCAGTAATCCCTCTAGCGGTAAAACCTACAATGAGCAGTTCTTC

j_gene: TRBJ2-3
abundance: NA
d_gene: NA
v_gene: TRBV9
CDR3aa: CASSVNGGVADTQYF
CDR3nt: TGTGCCAGCAGCGTAAATGGCGGGGTTGCAGATACGCAGTATTTT

j_gene: TRBJ2-5
abundance: many
d_gene: NA
v_gene: TRBV5-1
CDR3aa: CASSLGGTLGETQYF
CDR3nt: TGCGCCAGCAGCTTGGGAGGGACCCTGGGAGAGACCCAGTACTTC

j_gene: TRBJ2-5
abundance: NA
d_gene: TRBD2
v_gene: TRBV5-5
CDR3aa: CASSGSGGLETQYF
CDR3nt: TGTGCCAGCAGCGGCAGCGGGGGGTTGGAGACCCAGTACTTC

j_gene: TRBJ2-1
abundance: many
d_gene: TRBD2
v_gene: TRBV7-2
CDR3aa: CASSLSSGSSYNEQFF
CDR3nt: TGTGCCAGCAGCTTATCTAGCGGGAGCTCCTACAATGAGCAGTTCTTC

j_gene: TRBJ2-7
abundance: few
d_gene: NA
v_gene: TRBV30
CDR3aa: CAWRGMGGAPYEQYF
CDR3nt: TGTGCCTGGAGGGGTATGGGGGGAGCACCCTACGAGCAGTACTTC

j_gene: TRBJ2-3
abundance: NA
d_gene: NA
v_gene: TRBV7-9
CDR3aa: CASSLTDERHTQYF
CDR3nt: TGTGCCAGCAGCTTAACAGACGAGCGGCATACGCAGTATTTT

j_gene: TRBJ2-5
abundance: NA
d_gene: NA
v_gene: TRBV5-1
CDR3aa: CASSLLSLGLLGQETQYF
CDR3nt: TGCGCCAGCAGCTTGTTATCGCTAGGGCTTTTAGGGCAGGAGACCCAGTACTTC

j_gene: TRBJ1-2
abundance: many
d_gene: NA
v_gene: TRBV12-3/TRBV12-4
CDR3aa: CASSPPRGTPGYGYTF
CDR3nt: TGTGCCAGCAGTCCCCCGAGAGGAACCCCCGGCTATGGCTACACCTTC

j_gene: TRBJ2-1
abundance: many
d_gene: NA
v_gene: TRBV4-3
CDR3aa: CASSQDGPGSSYNEQFF
CDR3nt: TGCGCCAGCAGCCAAGACGGTCCGGGCAGCTCCTACAATGAGCAGTTCTTC

j_gene: TRBJ1-5
abundance: NA
d_gene: NA
v_gene: TRBV15
CDR3aa: CATRGEDQPQHF
CDR3nt: TGTGCCACCAGGGGGGAGGATCAGCCCCAGCATTTT

j_gene: TRBJ2-3
abundance: NA
d_gene: NA
v_gene: TRBV6-5
CDR3aa: CASSYGPTDTQYF
CDR3nt: TGTGCCAGCAGTTACGGACCCACAGATACGCAGTATTTT

j_gene: TRBJ2-1
abundance: NA
d_gene: NA
v_gene: TRBV6-2/TRBV6-3
CDR3aa: CASRSGSGSYNEQFF
CDR3nt: TGTGCCAGCAGATCCGGTAGTGGGTCCTACAATGAGCAGTTCTTC

j_gene: TRBJ2-7
abundance: few
d_gene: TRBD2
v_gene: TRBV7-9
CDR3aa: CASSPRLAGHYEQYF
CDR3nt: TGTGCCAGCAGCCCCCGACTAGCGGGACACTACGAGCAGTACTTC

j_gene: TRBJ2-1
abundance: many
d_gene: NA
v_gene: TRBV12-3/TRBV12-4
CDR3aa: CASSPPHEQFF
CDR3nt: TGTGCCAGCAGCCCTCCCCATGAGCAGTTCTTC

j_gene: TRBJ1-2
abundance: few
d_gene: NA
v_gene: TRBV29-1
CDR3aa: CSVEKGDHGYTF
CDR3nt: TGCAGCGTTGAGAAGGGCGACCATGGCTACACCTTC

j_gene: TRBJ2-1
abundance: few
d_gene: NA
v_gene: TRBV5-1
CDR3aa: CASSLTGGGRNEQFF
CDR3nt: TGCGCCAGCAGCCTTACGGGCGGAGGGAGAAATGAGCAGTTCTTC

j_gene: TRBJ2-1
abundance: NA
d_gene: NA
v_gene: TRBV27
CDR3aa: CASSNVNSYNEQFF
CDR3nt: TGTGCCAGCAGCAATGTCAACTCCTACAATGAGCAGTTCTTC

j_gene: TRBJ2-5
abundance: NA
d_gene: NA
v_gene: TRBV5-6
CDR3aa: CASSLAGLSDWRQETQYF
CDR3nt: TGTGCCAGCAGCTTGGCTGGGCTCTCAGACTGGAGACAAGAGACCCAGTACTTC

j_gene: TRBJ2-7
abundance: many
d_gene: NA
v_gene: TRBV7-9
CDR3aa: CASSPGLRGSLYEQYF
CDR3nt: TGTGCCAGCAGCCCGGGACTCAGGGGGTCCCTTTACGAGCAGTACTTC

j_gene: TRBJ2-7
abundance: NA
d_gene: NA
v_gene: TRBV5-1
CDR3aa: CALPAGTPCYEQYF
CDR3nt: TGCGCCCTCCCCGCCGGGACTCCCTGCTACGAGCAGTACTTC

j_gene: TRBJ2-1
abundance: NA
d_gene: TRBD1
v_gene: TRBV7-9
CDR3aa: CASSSRRQGLYNEQFF
CDR3nt: TGTGCCAGCAGCTCTAGGAGACAGGGGCTATACAATGAGCAGTTCTTC

j_gene: TRBJ2-1
abundance: many
d_gene: NA
v_gene: TRBV27
CDR3aa: CASSFRYTEQFF
CDR3nt: TGTGCCAGCAGTTTTAGGTATACTGAGCAGTTCTTC

j_gene: TRBJ1-5
abundance: few
d_gene: NA
v_gene: TRBV19
CDR3aa: CASSIGGNQPQHF
CDR3nt: TGTGCCAGTAGTATAGGAGGAAACCAGCCCCAGCATTTT

j_gene: TRBJ1-5
abundance: NA
d_gene: NA
v_gene: TRBV7-2
CDR3aa: CASSLGPWNQPQHF
CDR3nt: TGTGCCAGCAGCTTAGGTCCTTGGAATCAGCCCCAGCATTTT

j_gene: TRBJ2-1
abundance: few
d_gene: NA
v_gene: TRBV7-9
CDR3aa: CASSPGPSPYNEQFF
CDR3nt: TGTGCCAGCAGCCCCGGACCTAGCCCCTACAATGAGCAGTTCTTC

j_gene: TRBJ2-3
abundance: NA
d_gene: NA
v_gene: TRBV11-3
CDR3aa: CASSLDIPTDTQYF
CDR3nt: TGTGCCAGCAGCTTAGATATACCCACAGATACGCAGTATTTT

j_gene: TRBJ2-4
abundance: many
d_gene: TRBD1
v_gene: TRBV12-3/TRBV12-4
CDR3aa: CASSPYRGLAKNIQYF
CDR3nt: TGTGCCAGCAGTCCTTACAGGGGCCTAGCCAAAAACATTCAGTACTTC

j_gene: TRBJ2-1
abundance: many
d_gene: TRBD2
v_gene: TRBV5-1
CDR3aa: CASSLHPGLAAEQFF
CDR3nt: TGCGCCAGCAGCTTGCATCCGGGACTAGCGGCTGAGCAGTTCTTC

j_gene: TRBJ1-5
abundance: few
d_gene: NA
v_gene: TRBV2
CDR3aa: CASSEIFGYSNQPQHF
CDR3nt: TGTGCCAGCAGTGAAATTTTTGGGTATAGCAATCAGCCCCAGCATTTT

j_gene: TRBJ2-1
abundance: few
d_gene: NA
v_gene: TRBV9
CDR3aa: CASSVGGSFNEQFF
CDR3nt: TGTGCCAGCAGCGTAGGGGGAAGTTTCAATGAGCAGTTCTTC

j_gene: TRBJ2-1
abundance: few
d_gene: NA
v_gene: TRBV11-2
CDR3aa: CASSSIKGFGDEQFF
CDR3nt: TGTGCCAGCAGCTCAATCAAAGGTTTTGGCGACGAGCAGTTCTTC

j_gene: TRBJ2-1
abundance: NA
d_gene: NA
v_gene: TRBV27
CDR3aa: CASSNLGDNEQFF
CDR3nt: TGTGCCAGCAGTAATCTGGGGGACAATGAGCAGTTCTTC

j_gene: TRBJ1-1
abundance: many
d_gene: NA
v_gene: TRBV27
CDR3aa: CASSSDNYNTEAFF
CDR3nt: TGTGCCAGCAGTTCGGACAACTACAACACTGAAGCTTTCTTT

j_gene: TRBJ2-7
abundance: NA
d_gene: TRBD2
v_gene: TRBV7-9
CDR3aa: CASSPGSGVLYEQYF
CDR3nt: TGTGCCAGCAGCCCCGGGAGCGGGGTACTTTACGAGCAGTACTTC

j_gene: TRBJ2-5
abundance: many
d_gene: NA
v_gene: TRBV6-1
CDR3aa: CASRNQWGEETQYF
CDR3nt: TGTGCCAGCAGGAATCAGTGGGGAGAAGAGACCCAGTACTTC

j_gene: TRBJ2-2
abundance: many
d_gene: TRBD2
v_gene: TRBV3-1
CDR3aa: CASNSLAGGPGELFF
CDR3nt: TGTGCCAGCAACTCACTAGCGGGAGGCCCCGGGGAGCTGTTTTTT

j_gene: TRBJ2-7
abundance: few
d_gene: TRBD2
v_gene: TRBV6-2/TRBV6-3
CDR3aa: CASSGNSGVYEQYF
CDR3nt: TGTGCCAGCAGCGGGAACAGCGGGGTCTACGAGCAGTACTTC